This TCR beta chain was sequenced in a study of T cell responses to AZD1222 COVID-19 vaccine. In the study overall: Some second doses came at about 4 weeks and others at about 12 weeks; these were pooled.

Sequencing used immunoSEQ multiplex PCR; TCRdb keeps in-frame clones, though not all of them. This table has approximately 160,000 clones, about 85% appearing once. General study points: Of the AZD1222 recipients, only 5 to 7 were seropositive at baseline. Sampling that yielded the repertoires occurred only after the peak T cell response. Unmutated variant regions reportedly attract nearly half of all spike-specific TCRs.

This CDR3 region has 15 residues. The V end lost 2 bases, the J end lost 6 bases, and 14 bases lay between the germline ends. Germline CDR1 MNHEY, CDR2 SVGAGI. In the case of this clone: Its antigen is not known.

This specimen was peripheral blood, taken on day 0 of AZD1222 vaccination. This chain uses TRBV6-5 with TRBJ2-4, with D possibly being TRBD1 (6 bases). The receptor was isolated from an adult in good health. The CDR3 region is CASSYLGTFGNIQYF. CDR3 sequence (DNA): TGTGCCAGCAGTTACCTCGGGACATTCGGAAACATTCAGTACTTC.